This T cell receptor (beta chain) was recorded in a study of blood T cell repertoires in COVID-19. CDR3 length: 13 amino acids. The germline CDR1 and CDR2 sequences are SNHLY and FYNNEI. V lost 4 bases to trimming and J lost 6 bases, with 13 bases between them. Using immunoSEQ multiplex PCR, the repertoire was profiled, and TCRdb retains in-frame clones only, with some absent. The sample carries about 110,000 clones, roughly four fifths recorded once. The material sequenced was peripheral blood. This chain uses TRBV2 with TRBJ2-7, with a tentative D call TRBD1 (6 bases). The sequence was obtained from an older woman with acute or convalescent COVID-19. CDR3 region: CASSVQGISEQYF. As DNA, the CDR3 is TGTGCCAGCAGTGTTCAGGGGATTAGCGAGCAGTACTTC.